This T cell receptor beta chain was retrieved from a study of OX40 agonist ivuxolimab in advanced cancers. About the study: Ivuxolimab, which patients received intravenously every 2 weeks, was dosed at 0.01 to 10 mg/kg.

The CDR3 length is 13 residues. Germline V lookup: CDR1 KGHSH, CDR2 LQKENI. V lost 5 bases and J lost 1, with 8 bases in between. Method: immunoSEQ multiplex PCR; TCRdb's copy keeps in-frame clones and lacks some. The data hold some 110,000 clones, with about nine tenths observed a single time. Exclusion applied to patients with autoimmune disease history or systemic immunosuppression. Peripheral blood came from all dose cohorts at three timepoints. The rearrangement uses TRBV18 and TRBJ1-1; no definite D call. Source: CD4+ or CD8+ T cells sorted from blood, taken in a trial of the OX40 agonist ivuxolimab. The receptor's source is an adult with an advanced solid tumor such as melanoma, head and neck, liver or kidney cancer. CDR3 region: CASSEASNTEAFF. CDR3 bases: TGTGCCAGCTCAGAGGCCTCGAACACTGAAGCTTTCTTT. The full variable domain, with the rest looked up from reference TRBV18 and TRBJ1-1, is NAGVMQNPRHLVRRRGQEARLRCSPMKGHSHVYWYRQLPEEGLKFMVYLQKENIIDESGMPKERFSAEFPKEGPSILRIQQVVRGDSAAYFCASSEASNTEAFFGQGTRLTVV.